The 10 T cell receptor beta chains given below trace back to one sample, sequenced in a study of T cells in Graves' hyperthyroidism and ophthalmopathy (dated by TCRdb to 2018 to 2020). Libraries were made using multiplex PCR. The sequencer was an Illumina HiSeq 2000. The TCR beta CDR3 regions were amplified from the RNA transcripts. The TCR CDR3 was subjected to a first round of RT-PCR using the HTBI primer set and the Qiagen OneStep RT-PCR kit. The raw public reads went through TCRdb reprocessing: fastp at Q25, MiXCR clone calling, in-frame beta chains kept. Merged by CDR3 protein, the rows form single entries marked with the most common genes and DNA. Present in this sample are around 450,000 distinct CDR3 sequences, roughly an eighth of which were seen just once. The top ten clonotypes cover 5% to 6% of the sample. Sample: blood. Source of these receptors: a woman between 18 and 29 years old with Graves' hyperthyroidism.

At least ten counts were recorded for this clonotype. The CDR3 nucleotides are TGTGCCAGCAGCTCACGACTAGCGTCACACAATGAGCAGTTCTTC. Encoded protein: CASSSRLASHNEQFF. The chain has TRBV7-2 and TRBJ2-1; 8 nucleotides line up with TRBD2. CDR3 length: 15 residues. V lost 4 bases to trimming and J lost 5 bases; unmatched junction nucleotides: 7. From germline, CDR1 is SGHTA and CDR2 FQGNSA.

The CDR3: CASSHGGQGYYEQYF. The CDR3 DNA follows: TGTGCCAGCAGCCATGGGGGACAGGGATACTACGAGCAGTACTTC. J is TRBJ2-7 and V is TRBV4-2; 9 nucleotides align to TRBD1. CDR1 and CDR2 from the germline V gene are LGHNA and YNFKEQ. This CDR3 contains 15 residues. V shed 3 bases, J shed 3 bases, and the junction held 6 bases outside the gene matches.

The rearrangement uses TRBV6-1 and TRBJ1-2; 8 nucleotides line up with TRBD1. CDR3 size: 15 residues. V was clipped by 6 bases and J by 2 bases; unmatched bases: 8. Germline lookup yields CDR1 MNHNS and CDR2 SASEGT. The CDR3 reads CASRKDREGNYGYTF. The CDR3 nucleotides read TGTGCCAGCAGAAAGGACAGGGAGGGGAACTATGGCTACACCTTC.

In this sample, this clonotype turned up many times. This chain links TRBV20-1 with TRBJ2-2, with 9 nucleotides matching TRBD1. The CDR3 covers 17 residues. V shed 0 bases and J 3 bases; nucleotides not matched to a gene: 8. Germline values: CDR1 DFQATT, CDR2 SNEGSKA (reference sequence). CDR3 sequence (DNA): TGCAGTGCTAGAGATATTTACAGGGGGCGCGACACCGGGGAGCTGTTTTTT. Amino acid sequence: CSARDIYRGRDTGELFF.

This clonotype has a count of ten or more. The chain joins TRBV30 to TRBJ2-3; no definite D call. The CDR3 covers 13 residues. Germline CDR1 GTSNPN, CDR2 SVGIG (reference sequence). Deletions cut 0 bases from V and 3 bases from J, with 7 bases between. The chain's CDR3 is CAWSVSITDTQYF. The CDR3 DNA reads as TGTGCCTGGAGTGTGTCAATTACAGATACGCAGTATTTT.

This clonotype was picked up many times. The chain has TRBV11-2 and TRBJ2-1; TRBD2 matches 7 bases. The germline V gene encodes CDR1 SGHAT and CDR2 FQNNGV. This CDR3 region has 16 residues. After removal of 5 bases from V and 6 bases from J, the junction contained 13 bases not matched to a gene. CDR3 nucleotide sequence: TGTGCCAGCAGCCGAACCCCCGGGAGGTTGGGCAATGAGCAGTTCTTC. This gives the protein CASSRTPGRLGNEQFF.

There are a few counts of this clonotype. CDR3 bases: TGTGCCAGCAAACGAGGGACAGGGGAGACCCAGTACTTC. This codes for CASKRGTGETQYF. The rearrangement links TRBV6-1 to TRBJ2-5; 9 bases map to TRBD1. Trimming at V came to 7 bases and at J to 5 bases, leaving 5 bases not matched to a gene. The CDR3 covers 13 residues. CDR1 is MNHNS and CDR2 is SASEGT in the germline V gene.

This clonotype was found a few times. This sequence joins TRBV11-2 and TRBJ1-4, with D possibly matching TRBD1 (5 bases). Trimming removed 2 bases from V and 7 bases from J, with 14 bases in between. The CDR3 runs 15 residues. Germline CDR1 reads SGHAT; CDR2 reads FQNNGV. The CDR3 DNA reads TGTGCCAGCAGCTTAACTGACAGTCCTTTTGAAAAACTGTTTTTT. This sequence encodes CASSLTDSPFEKLFF.

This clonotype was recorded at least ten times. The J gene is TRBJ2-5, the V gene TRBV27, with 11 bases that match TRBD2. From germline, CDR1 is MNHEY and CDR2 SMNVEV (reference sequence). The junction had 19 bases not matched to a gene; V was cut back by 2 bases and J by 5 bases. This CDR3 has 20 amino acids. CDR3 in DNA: TGTGCCAGCAGTTTAAAACCCCCTCAGGTAGCGGGAGGGCCGGGGGAGACCCAGTACTTC. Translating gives CASSLKPPQVAGGPGETQYF.

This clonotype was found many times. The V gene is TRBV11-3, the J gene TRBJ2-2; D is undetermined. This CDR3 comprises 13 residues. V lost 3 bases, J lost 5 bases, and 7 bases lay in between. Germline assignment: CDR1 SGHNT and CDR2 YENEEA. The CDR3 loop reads CASSFWGTGELFF. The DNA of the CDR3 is TGTGCCAGCAGCTTCTGGGGAACCGGGGAGCTGTTTTTT.